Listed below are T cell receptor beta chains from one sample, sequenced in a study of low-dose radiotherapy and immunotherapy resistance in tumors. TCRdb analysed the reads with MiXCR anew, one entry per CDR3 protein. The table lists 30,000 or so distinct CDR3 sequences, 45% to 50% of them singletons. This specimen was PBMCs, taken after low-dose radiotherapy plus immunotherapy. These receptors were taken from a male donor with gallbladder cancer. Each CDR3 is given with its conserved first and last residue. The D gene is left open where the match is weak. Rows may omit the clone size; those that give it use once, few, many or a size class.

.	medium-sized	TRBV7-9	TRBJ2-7	TGTGCCAGCAGCCCACGGACCGGACAGTACTTC	CASSPRTGQYF
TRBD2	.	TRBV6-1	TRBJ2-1	TGTGCCAGCAGTCAGAATCCTAGCGGCTCCTACAATGAGCAGTTCTTC	CASSQNPSGSYNEQFF
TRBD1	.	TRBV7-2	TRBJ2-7	TGTGCCAGCAGCGTTGCGGGACAGGGACATTACGAGCAGTACTTC	CASSVAGQGHYEQYF
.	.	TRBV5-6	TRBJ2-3	TGTGCCAGCAGCTTCGGGCTAGCAACAGATACGCAGTATTTT	CASSFGLATDTQYF
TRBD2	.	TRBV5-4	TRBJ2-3	TGTGCCAGCAGCAAGACTAGCGGGCACACAGATACGCAGTATTTT	CASSKTSGHTDTQYF
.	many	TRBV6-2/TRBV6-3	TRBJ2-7	TGTGCCAGCAGACAGCGGGTGCAGTACTTC	CASRQRVQYF
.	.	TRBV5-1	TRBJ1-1	TGCGCCAGCAGCTTATCGACAGCTAACACTGAAGCTTTCTTT	CASSLSTANTEAFF
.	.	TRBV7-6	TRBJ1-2	TGTGCCAGCAGCTTAGAGGCACAGGGTAATGGTGGCTACACCTTC	CASSLEAQGNGGYTF
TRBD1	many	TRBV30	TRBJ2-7	TGTGCCTGGAGTGTCGGGACAGTGGACTACGAGCAGTACTTC	CAWSVGTVDYEQYF
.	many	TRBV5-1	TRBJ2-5	TGCGCCAGCAGCACGGACAGTCTCCAAGAGACCCAGTACTTC	CASSTDSLQETQYF
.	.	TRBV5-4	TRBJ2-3	TGTGCCAGCAGCCCCGGTGGGGTTTGGGCAGATACGCAGTATTTT	CASSPGGVWADTQYF
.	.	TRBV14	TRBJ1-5	TGTGCCAGCAGCCAAGACGGAGCCAATCAGCCCCAGCATTTT	CASSQDGANQPQHF
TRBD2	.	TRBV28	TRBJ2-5	TGTGCCAGCACTCCGACTAGCGGGACGTCACGGGAGTACTTC	CASTPTSGTSREYF
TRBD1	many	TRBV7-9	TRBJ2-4	TGTGCCAGCAGCTTAGACAGGGGGAAAAACATTCAGTACTTC	CASSLDRGKNIQYF
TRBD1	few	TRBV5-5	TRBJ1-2	TGTGCCAGCAGCCTTATCGGACAGGGCCCTAACTATGGCTACACCTTC	CASSLIGQGPNYGYTF
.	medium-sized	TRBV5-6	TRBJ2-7	TGTGCCAGCAGCCCCGACGGGAGCGTTGGGCCCGAGCAGTACTTC	CASSPDGSVGPEQYF
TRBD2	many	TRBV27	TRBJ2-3	TGTGCCAGCAGTTTAGTGGCTAGCGGGAGTGGGGATACGCAGTATTTT	CASSLVASGSGDTQYF